A selection of T cell receptor beta chains follows, all from one sample in a study of beta chain features in type 1 diabetes. Data came from immunoSEQ multiplex PCR; TCRdb stores just in-frame clones and leaves some out. The repertoire holds around 500,000 clones, with about 30% as singletons. The sequencing sample was made of naive CD4+ T cells from blood. The receptors here all came from a man between 18 and 35 years old in good health. CDR3s leave out the opening cysteine and the closing phenylalanine or tryptophan. Only part of the rows carry a size: once, few, many, or a class if the clone is expanded.

TRBJ2-3 | TRBV7-2 | - | ASSPWTGFTDTQY
TRBJ2-3 | TRBV7-3 | - | ASRLSSTDTQY
TRBJ1-4 | TRBV5-1 | - | ASSLIRGSTNEKLF
TRBJ2-1 | TRBV9 | - | ASSVARGNNEQF
TRBJ2-1 | TRBV29-1 | few | SVPGTGGSSYNEQF
TRBJ1-2 | TRBV4-1 | few | ASSPNRALTYGYT
TRBJ1-2 | TRBV7-9 | few | ASSFQGLGYGYT
TRBJ2-7 | TRBV29-1 | - | SVGGDSYEQY
TRBJ1-1 | TRBV29-1 | few | SASTSSEAF
TRBJ2-3 | TRBV19 | - | ATGKGSTDTQY
TRBJ2-5 | TRBV28 | few | ASSTPVGIETQY
TRBJ2-7 | TRBV5-4 | - | ASSYTSGEQY
TRBJ2-3 | TRBV7-2 | - | ASSADWTRADTQY
TRBJ1-4 | TRBV29-1 | few | SARDSGKLF
TRBJ2-3 | TRBV2 | - | ASSEKGTSGISTQY
TRBJ2-4 | TRBV7-2 | few | ASTWTGVDIQY
TRBJ2-1 | TRBV7-2 | few | ASSLSSYEQF
TRBJ1-2 | TRBV28 | - | ASRDRGRPYGYT
TRBJ2-5 | TRBV10-3 | - | AISEPRPGAALSETQY